The 14 T cell receptor beta chains below all came from one sample that was sequenced in a study of blood T cell repertoires in COVID-19. Generated by immunoSEQ multiplex PCR, the TCRdb table keeps only in-frame clones and is missing some. The repertoire holds 200,000 to 250,000 clones, with around 85% as singletons. Material: PBMCs or T cells enriched from blood (not recorded which). The receptor set was obtained from a woman aged 45 to 65 in a cohort exposed to, infected with or recovered from COVID-19 (not recorded which).

The V and J genes are TRBV11-3 and TRBJ2-2, with a weak D call TRBD1 (5 bases). This CDR3 has 17 residues. The ends were cut back, 1 base at V and 4 bases at J, with 16 bases in the middle. Germline values: CDR1 SGHNT, CDR2 YENEEA. CDR3 in DNA: TGTGCCAGCAGCTTAGGCCTAGGGGCTGGGGCCACCGGGGAGCTGTTTTTT. Translating gives CASSLGLGAGATGELFF.

This clone appeared a few times. This chain joins TRBV11-2 and TRBJ1-2; D is unresolved. The length of the CDR3 is 12 residues. Germline CDR1 and CDR2: SGHAT and FQNNGV. V shed 4 bases and J shed 8 bases, with 11 bases lying between them. The CDR3 DNA sequence: TGTGCCAGCAGCTCCGAGGGTAACGGCTACACCTTC. Its translation: CASSSEGNGYTF.

The chain links TRBV15 to TRBJ1-5; D ambiguous. The CDR3 spans 15 residues. CDR1 is LNHNV, CDR2 YYDKDF, per germline (reference sequence). Trimming took 0 bases from V and 7 from J, leaving 13 bases between them. For the CDR3, the DNA is TGTGCCACCAGCAGAGAGCGGGTAGTAGGGCAGCCCCAGCATTTT. Its protein product is CATSRERVVGQPQHF.

This rearrangement joins TRBV5-1 to TRBJ2-2, with 13 bases lining up with TRBD2. Germline CDR1 is SGHRS and CDR2 is YFSETQ. CDR3 length: 16 amino acids. J lost 5 bases, V lost 4 bases, and 5 bases had no gene match. CDR3 nucleotides: TGCGCCAGCAGCCTCATGACTAGCGGGGGGACCGGGGAGCTGTTTTTT. Amino acid sequence: CASSLMTSGGTGELFF.

The rearrangement joins TRBV7-2 to TRBJ2-7; 7 bases are a match to TRBD2. The CDR3 is made up of 16 amino acids. CDR1 SGHTA and CDR2 FQGNSA come from the germline V gene. J lost 1 base, V lost 5 bases, and 11 bases had no gene match. CDR3 bases: TGTGCCAGCAGCCGTTCAGTTGGGACTACTTCCTACGAGCAGTACTTC. Translated: CASSRSVGTTSYEQYF.

CDR3 sequence: CASSLAVMAGVGEKLFF. The CDR3 coding sequence is TGTGCCAGCAGCTTAGCGGTTATGGCAGGGGTGGGAGAAAAACTGTTTTTT. The chain couples TRBV7-9 to TRBJ1-4; a weak D match, TRBD1 (6 bases). V was shortened by 0 bases and J by 8 bases, with 19 bases between the two germline ends. Germline lookup yields CDR1 SEHNR and CDR2 FQNEAQ (reference sequence). CDR3 length: 17 residues. The full variable domain, completed using reference TRBV7-9 and TRBJ1-4, is DTGVSQNPRHKITKRGQNVTFRCDPISEHNRLYWYRQTLGQGPEFLTYFQNEAQLEKSRLLSDRFSAERPKGSFSTLEIQRTEQGDSAMYLCASSLAVMAGVGEKLFFGSGTQLSVL.

The chain recombines TRBV30 with TRBJ1-2; 10 bases line up with TRBD1. Trimming removed 1 base from V and 7 bases from J; junction bases left unmatched: 6. Germline values: CDR1 GTSNPN, CDR2 SVGIG (reference sequence). CDR3 length: 14 residues. The CDR3 loop is CAWSARDRGGGYTF. CDR3 nucleotide sequence: TGTGCCTGGAGTGCCAGGGACAGGGGTGGTGGCTACACCTTC.

This clone appeared a single time. The CDR3 region is CASSQGGGQGYGYTF. CDR3 nucleotides: TGTGCCAGCAGCCAAGGGGGGGGACAGGGTTATGGCTACACCTTC. This chain links TRBV3-1 (or the pseudogene TRBV3-2) with TRBJ1-2; 9 bases are a match to TRBD1. V trimming: 1 base; J trimming: 5 bases; junction bases outside the gene matches: 5. Germline loops: CDR1 LGHDT, CDR2 YNNKEL (reference sequence). CDR3 length equals 15 residues.

The V gene is TRBV7-9, the J gene TRBJ2-1, with 9 bases matching TRBD1. Germline V CDR1 and CDR2: SEHNR, FQNEAQ (reference sequence). This CDR3 is built from 15 residues. V gave up 5 bases and J gave up 4 bases; unmatched junction bases: 6. The CDR3 here is CASSPGQGQYNEQFF. DNA of the CDR3: TGTGCCAGCAGCCCGGGACAGGGCCAATACAATGAGCAGTTCTTC.

The rearrangement uses TRBV5-4 and TRBJ1-2; 10 bases match TRBD1. The CDR3 is made up of 12 amino acids. The junction had 0 bases not matched to a gene; V was cut back by 4 bases and J by 6 bases. Germline loops: CDR1 SGHNT, CDR2 YYREEE (reference sequence). The chain's CDR3 is CASSGQGDGYTF. The CDR3 DNA sequence: TGTGCCAGCAGCGGACAGGGGGATGGCTACACCTTC.

The J gene is TRBJ2-7, the V gene TRBV27; tentative D call: TRBD1 (5 bases). This CDR3 spans 18 amino acids. The V gene's germline CDR1 is MNHEY and CDR2 SMNVEV (reference sequence). The germline V and J ends were trimmed by 5 bases and 1 base, with 24 bases remaining between them. This chain's CDR3 is CASSTPPRQGGGSYEQYF. In DNA, the CDR3 is TGTGCCAGCAGTACCCCCCCTCGGCAGGGCGGTGGGTCCTACGAGCAGTACTTC.

CDR3 in DNA: TGCGCCAGCAGCTCCCGGCCAGGGACCGGGGAGCTGTTTTTT. Protein sequence: CASSSRPGTGELFF. The V gene is TRBV5-1, the J gene TRBJ2-2, with D perhaps matching TRBD1 (5 bases). Trimming pared 3 bases from V and 5 bases from J, leaving 11 bases between. Germline V gives CDR1 SGHRS, CDR2 YFSETQ. This CDR3 contains 14 residues.

This clone was seen just once. This chain uses TRBV7-9 with TRBJ1-2, with TRBD1 as a possible D gene (5 bases). Trimming left V 5 bases short and J 6 bases short, with 22 bases between. The germline CDR1 and CDR2 sequences are SEHNR and FQNEAQ (reference sequence). The CDR3 is 16 residues long. The CDR3 protein is CASSHPSRRGFDGYTF. As DNA, the CDR3 is TGTGCCAGCAGCCACCCCTCCCGAAGGGGTTTCGATGGCTACACCTTC.

The chain combines TRBV30 with TRBJ1-4, with 9 bases lining up with TRBD1. Germline assignment: CDR1 GTSNPN and CDR2 SVGIG (reference sequence). CDR3 length: 14 residues. Trimming removed 3 bases from V and 6 bases from J; junction bases left unmatched: 5. This CDR3 is CAWRYRGLDEKLFF. The CDR3 DNA reads as TGTGCCTGGAGGTACAGGGGGCTTGATGAAAAACTGTTTTTT.